Given below is one T cell receptor beta chain in context. Germline V gene lookup returns CDR1 SGHRS and CDR2 YFSETQ. V lost 4 bases, J lost 4 bases, and 7 bases stayed unmatched. The CDR3 consists of 15 residues. This sample is drawn from a study of cytomegalovirus exposure and HLA in healthy donors. Method: immunoSEQ multiplex PCR; TCRdb's copy keeps in-frame clones and lacks some. The table has some 170,000 clones, roughly 84% seen once. The clonotype was recovered from a man aged 25-45 years in good health and CMV-seropositive. The sequenced sample was PBMCs. The V gene is TRBV5-1, the J gene TRBJ2-2; 7 nucleotides agree with TRBD2. CDR3 amino acids: CASSPGTIPTGELFF. The DNA for the CDR3 is TGCGCCAGCAGCCCAGGGACTATTCCCACCGGGGAGCTGTTTTTT.